This T cell receptor beta chain stems from a study of CD8+ T cells in alopecia areata. Once RNA had been extracted, it was reverse transcribed into cDNA to act as the sequencing template. Here immunoSEQ multiplex PCR was the method, and the copy in TCRdb shows in-frame clones only, minus some. The profile shows around 140,000 clones, roughly 50% of them singletons. The researchers isolated CD4+ and CD8+ T cells from PBMCs by sorting. This clone showed up just a few times. The CDR3 consists of 13 residues. V shed 5 bases and J 0 bases; nucleotides not matched to a gene: 3. Germline CDR1 SQVTM, CDR2 ANQGSEA.

V usage is TRBV29-1 and J usage is TRBJ1-1; TRBD1 matches at 7 bases. The sequencing input was CD4+ T cells sorted from blood. The source of this sequence is a human donor with alopecia areata. The CDR3 reads CSVPGQLNTEAFF. In nucleotides, the CDR3 is TGCAGCGTTCCGGGACAGCTGAACACTGAAGCTTTCTTT.